Following are 3 T cell receptor beta chains from one sample sequenced in a study of breast tumors, draining lymph nodes, adjacent tissues. Samples came from axillary lymph nodes draining the breast cancer. TCRdb ran MiXCR on the multiplex PCR reads and lists one entry per CDR3 protein. The sample has more than 85,000 distinct CDR3 sequences, roughly 20% seen once. The sample consisted of axillary lymph node tissue. Receptor source: a female donor with breast cancer. Some clones in this sample may be carry-over from other donors' samples.

This clonotype was seen at least ten times. V is TRBV5-1 and J is TRBJ2-1; no reliable D call. The CDR3 spans 18 residues. With 0 bases removed from V and 0 bases from J, the gap between germline ends came to 16 bases. Germline V gives CDR1 SGHRS, CDR2 YFSETQ. The CDR3 spells CASSLDVQISTSYNEQFF. The DNA of the CDR3 is TGCGCCAGCAGCTTGGATGTACAGATCAGTACCTCCTACAATGAGCAGTTCTTC.

Comments on this clonotype: Given a much more abundant clone one base away, this may be a read error. The chain employs TRBV28 and TRBJ2-7, with D perhaps matching TRBD1 (6 bases). Germline CDR1 MDHEN, CDR2 SYDVKM. This CDR3 has 13 amino acids. In DNA form, the CDR3 reads TGTACCAGCAGTTCCGGACAGCACTACGAGCAGTACTTC. Translating gives CTSSSGQHYEQYF.

This clonotype was recorded many times. The chain combines TRBV20-1 with TRBJ2-1; 11 nucleotides align to TRBD2. There are 17 residues in the CDR3. Germline V gene data show CDR1 as DFQATT and CDR2 as SNEGSKA (reference sequence). After removal of 2 bases from V and 1 base from J, the junction contained 7 bases not matched to a gene. The CDR3 DNA reads as TGCAGTGCTAGACCAAGACTAGCGGGATTTTCCTACAATGAGCAGTTCTTC. This gives the protein CSARPRLAGFSYNEQFF.